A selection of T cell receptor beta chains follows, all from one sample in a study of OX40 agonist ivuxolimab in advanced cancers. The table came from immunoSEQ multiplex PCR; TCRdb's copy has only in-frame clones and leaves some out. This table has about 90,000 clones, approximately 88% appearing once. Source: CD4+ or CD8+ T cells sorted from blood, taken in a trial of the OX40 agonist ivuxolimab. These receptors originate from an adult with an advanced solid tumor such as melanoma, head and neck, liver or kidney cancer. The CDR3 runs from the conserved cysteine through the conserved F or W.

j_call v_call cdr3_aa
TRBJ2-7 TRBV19 CASSVGRPSSYEQYF
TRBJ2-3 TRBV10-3 CAFRKEGGTDTQYF
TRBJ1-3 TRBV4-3 CASSQDLAANTIYF
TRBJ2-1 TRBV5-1 CASSLARGVGNEQFF
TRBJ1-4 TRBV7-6 CASSLTGEKLFF
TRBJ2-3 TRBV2 CASIYSGSTDTQYF
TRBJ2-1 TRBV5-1 CASSLNRGLAGGEQFF
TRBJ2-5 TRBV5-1 CASSLTSQETQYF
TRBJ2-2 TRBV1 CTSSQDNRTSGGPTGELFF
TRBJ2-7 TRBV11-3 CASSLSGNGPYEQYF
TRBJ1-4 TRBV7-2 CASSFPRKEKLFF
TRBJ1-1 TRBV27 CASSLNRGTEAFF
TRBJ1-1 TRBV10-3 CAIRPGTGGFLNTEAFF
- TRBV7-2 CASSLMTPSYEQYF
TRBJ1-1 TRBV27 CASSLGAGRQDFGAFF
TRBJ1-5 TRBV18 CASSPLMGTPFFQPQHF
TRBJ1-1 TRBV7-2 CASSLTFGRSANTEAFF
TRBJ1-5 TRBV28 CASSLSRGVDSNQPQHF
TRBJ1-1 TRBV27 CASSQTRVPNTEAFF
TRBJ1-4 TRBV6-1 CASSEHGTGGAGKLFF
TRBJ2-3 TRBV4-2 CASSQDPAGSGTDTQYF
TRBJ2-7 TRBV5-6 CASSSRTGGSEQYF
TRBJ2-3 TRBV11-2 CASSLSGGTDTQYF
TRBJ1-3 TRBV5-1 CASSKGAEPGGNTIYF
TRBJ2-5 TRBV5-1 CASSQTTRDEETQYF
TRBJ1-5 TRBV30 CAWKGRTTSNQPQHF
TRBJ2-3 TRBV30 CAWSGGPRPDTQYF
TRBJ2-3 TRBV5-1 CASSSGQGGTDTQYF
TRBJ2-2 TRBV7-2 CASSSRTGSNTGELFF
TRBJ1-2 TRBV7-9 CASSPQGADYGYTF
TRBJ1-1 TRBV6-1 CASSVVQGANTEAFF
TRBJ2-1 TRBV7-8 CASSLALERQGQFF
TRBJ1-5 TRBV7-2 CASSFSGVANQPQHF
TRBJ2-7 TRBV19 CASSIGGGPSEQYF
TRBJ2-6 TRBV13 CASSLGASQGISGANVLTF
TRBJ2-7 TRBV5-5 CASSLAPGDPYEQYF
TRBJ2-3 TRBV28 CASSSRSSGSPYTQYF
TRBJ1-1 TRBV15 CATSRDSRTPFEAFF
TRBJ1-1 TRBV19 CASSIGWVNTEAFF
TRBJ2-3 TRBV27 CASRDRGIDTQYF
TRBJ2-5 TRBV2 CASSLGGGGIETQYF
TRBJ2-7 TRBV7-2 CASSFTPTTPYEQYF
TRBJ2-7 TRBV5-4 CASRSDRGGYEQYF
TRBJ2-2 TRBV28 CASSLPRGAGENTGELFF
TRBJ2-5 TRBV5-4 CASSFRLAGGETQYF
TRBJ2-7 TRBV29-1 CSVQGTYEQYF
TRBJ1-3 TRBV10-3 CAIRGSGNSGNTIYF
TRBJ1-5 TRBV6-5 CASSYWAGGNQPQHF
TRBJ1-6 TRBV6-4 CASRTPGHLHRYSPLHF
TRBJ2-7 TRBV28 CASSFLLRFSYEQYF
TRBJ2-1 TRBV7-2 CASSLFKINEQFF
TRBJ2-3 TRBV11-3 CASSRRTSTDTQYF
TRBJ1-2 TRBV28 CASSGSLGWVGYTF
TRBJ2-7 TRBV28 CASSSPGGPSYEQYF
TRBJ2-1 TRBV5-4 CASRRDSDNEQFF
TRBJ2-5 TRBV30 CAWSYGLAEETQYF
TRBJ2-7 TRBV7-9 CASAGGPPYEQYF
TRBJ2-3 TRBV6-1 CASSERRDRDTDTQYF
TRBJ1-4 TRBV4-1 CASSQELGRTNEKLFF
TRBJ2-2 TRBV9 CASSSGLAVTGELFF